Below are 17 T cell receptor beta chains sequenced from a single sample in a study of radiotherapy plus CTLA-4 blockade in lung cancer. The table came from immunoSEQ multiplex PCR; TCRdb's copy has only in-frame clones and leaves some out. The data hold over 85,000 clones, with 70% to 90% observed a single time. Sample: peripheral blood, taken from a patient treated with radiotherapy plus ipilimumab. The origin of the receptors is a human donor with non-small cell lung cancer that progressed on radiotherapy plus ipilimumab.

CDR3: CASSFARDNYGYTF. DNA for the CDR3: TGTGCCAGCAGCTTCGCCAGGGATAACTATGGCTACACCTTC. The rearrangement links TRBV11-2 to TRBJ1-2, with a weak D call TRBD1 (5 bases). Trimming took 3 bases from V and 1 from J, leaving 9 bases between them. Germline CDR1 reads SGHAT; CDR2 reads FQNNGV. The CDR3 extends over 14 amino acids.

The V gene is TRBV7-6, the J gene TRBJ1-1; unclear D gene. The CDR3 is 14 residues long. Trimming stripped 4 bases from V and 1 base from J, with 10 bases between. Germline CDR1 SGHVS, CDR2 FNYEAQ. Written as DNA, the CDR3 is TGTGCCAGCAGCTCCCTATTAAGGAACACTGAAGCTTTCTTT. This gives the protein CASSSLLRNTEAFF.

The chain recombines TRBV10-3 with TRBJ2-7; D is perhaps TRBD1 or TRBD2 (5 bases each). The CDR3 consists of 13 residues. Between the trimmed V and J ends, which lost 8 bases and 0 bases, there was a span of 11 bases. Germline V lookup: CDR1 ENHRY, CDR2 SYGVKD. This CDR3 is CAIASGTSYEQYF. CDR3 nucleotides: TGTGCCATCGCCAGTGGGACCTCCTACGAGCAGTACTTC.

The chain recombines TRBV29-1 with TRBJ2-3; possible D gene TRBD2, 6 bases. CDR1 SQVTM and CDR2 ANQGSEA come from the germline V gene. V lost 5 bases, J lost 2 bases, and 11 bases lay in between. The CDR3 covers 13 residues. The CDR3 nucleotides are TGCAGCGTTAGGGGACTTAACACAGATACGCAGTATTTT. Its translation: CSVRGLNTDTQYF.

This clone was picked up a small number of times. This sequence joins TRBV6-6 and TRBJ2-3, with 8 positions matching TRBD1. The ends lost 2 bases at V and 5 bases at J; junction bases unmatched: 3. Germline loops: CDR1 MNHNY, CDR2 SVGAGI (reference sequence). The length of the CDR3 is 14 residues. CDR3 sequence reads: CASSYGQGQDTQYF. The CDR3, as DNA: TGTGCCAGCAGTTACGGACAGGGTCAAGATACGCAGTATTTT.

This clone was found many times. V gene TRBV7-9 combines with J gene TRBJ2-1; 10 positions match TRBD2. The V segment lost 7 bases and the J segment 4 bases; nucleotides outside the gene matches: 1. The CDR3 is made up of 13 amino acids. Germline CDR1 is SEHNR and CDR2 is FQNEAQ (reference sequence). The CDR3 spells CASTSGSYNEQFF. DNA of the CDR3: TGTGCCAGCACTAGCGGGAGTTACAATGAGCAGTTCTTC.

V gene TRBV5-6 combines with J gene TRBJ1-1, with D possibly TRBD1 on 5 matching bases. The CDR3 length is 13 residues. The germline V gene has CDR1 SGHDT and CDR2 YYEEEE. V lost 4 bases to trimming and J lost 1 base, with 8 bases between them. In DNA, the CDR3 is TGTGCCAGCAGCCGCGACAGGAACACTGAAGCTTTCTTT. Translating gives CASSRDRNTEAFF.

V usage is TRBV2 and J usage is TRBJ1-1, with 7 bases aligning to TRBD1. The germline V gene has CDR1 SNHLY and CDR2 FYNNEI. The CDR3 has 14 amino acids. Trimming removed 3 bases from V and 0 bases from J; junction bases left unmatched: 1. For the CDR3, the DNA is TGTGCCAGCAGTGACACAGGGGTGAACACTGAAGCTTTCTTT. Translation gives CASSDTGVNTEAFF.

A note on this clone: The same CDR3 also results from other DNA sequences found in this sample. The V and J genes are TRBV27 and TRBJ2-1; TRBD2 matches 11 bases. This CDR3 contains 15 residues. The J segment lost 2 bases and the V segment lost 6 bases, leaving 3 bases of the junction unmatched. Germline lookup yields CDR1 MNHEY and CDR2 SMNVEV (reference sequence). CDR3 amino acids: CASSPGLAAYNEQFF. CDR3 DNA: TGTGCCAGCAGCCCGGGACTAGCGGCCTACAATGAGCAGTTCTTC.

The chain employs TRBV27 and TRBJ2-7, with D tentatively TRBD2 (5 bases). Trimming took 8 bases from V and 7 from J, leaving 15 bases between them. CDR3 length equals 12 residues. CDR1 is MNHEY, CDR2 SMNVEV, per germline (reference sequence). CDR3 in amino acids: CASATGWAEQYF. The CDR3 DNA reads as TGTGCCAGCGCGACGGGGTGGGCGGAGCAGTACTTC.

CDR3 loop: CASSLSYFIGETQYF. DNA for the CDR3: TGTGCCAGCAGTTTGTCCTACTTTATCGGGGAGACCCAGTACTTC. This chain uses TRBV27 with TRBJ2-5; D gene unclear. The germline V gene encodes CDR1 MNHEY and CDR2 SMNVEV (reference sequence). V was shortened by 3 bases and J by 5 bases, with 16 bases between the two germline ends. The CDR3 is 15 residues long.

The chain uses TRBV6-1 and TRBJ1-1, with D unclear. Trimming removed 2 bases from V and 5 bases from J, with 15 bases in between. Per the germline V gene, CDR1 is MNHNS and CDR2 is SASEGT. The CDR3 runs to 15 residues. DNA of the CDR3: TGTGCCAGCAGTGAAACCGACCCGGGGAAGACTGAAGCTTTCTTT. It yields the protein CASSETDPGKTEAFF.

Only a few counts were recorded for this clone. This chain joins TRBV7-9 and TRBJ1-2, with D maybe TRBD1 (5 bases). From germline, CDR1 is SEHNR and CDR2 FQNEAQ (reference sequence). Trimming left V 4 bases short and J 7 bases short, with 19 bases between. This CDR3 is 15 amino acids long. The CDR3 region is CASSSDGQGAGGYTF. The CDR3 DNA reads as TGTGCCAGCAGCTCGGACGGACAAGGGGCGGGTGGCTACACCTTC.

The CDR3 loop reads CATSRRTGDTEAFF. Written as DNA, the CDR3 is TGTGCCACCAGCAGAAGGACAGGGGACACTGAAGCTTTCTTT. V is TRBV15 and J is TRBJ1-1; 9 positions agree with TRBD1. The CDR3 sequence is 14 residues long. Germline lookup yields CDR1 LNHNV and CDR2 YYDKDF (reference sequence). The V segment lost 2 bases and the J segment 3 bases; nucleotides outside the gene matches: 1.

The chain carries TRBV4-1 and TRBJ1-1; tentative D call: TRBD1 (6 bases). The CDR3 loop spans 16 amino acids. V lost 4 bases, J lost 7 bases, and 22 bases lay in between. CDR1 and CDR2 (germline): MGHRA, YSYEKL. In DNA, the CDR3 is TGCGCCAGCAGCCTATCACCTACAGGGTTCGGAAATGAAGCTTTCTTT. Protein product: CASSLSPTGFGNEAFF.

The DNA of the CDR3 is TGTGCCAGCAGCCTTGGAGAGTCAACCTACGAGCAGTACTTC. Amino acids: CASSLGESTYEQYF. The gene calls are TRBV28 and TRBJ2-7; D ambiguous. Trimming took 6 bases from V and 2 from J, leaving 14 bases between them. The CDR3 is 14 residues long. Germline V gene lookup returns CDR1 MDHEN and CDR2 SYDVKM.

V usage is TRBV6-6 and J usage is TRBJ1-1; perhaps TRBD1 as D (5 bases). This CDR3 region has 12 residues. V was trimmed by 7 bases and J by 8 bases, leaving 14 bases between them. Germline values: CDR1 MNHNY, CDR2 SVGAGI (reference sequence). The CDR3 protein is CASKGTDVEAFF. Written as DNA, the CDR3 is TGTGCCAGCAAAGGGACGGACGTAGAAGCTTTCTTT.